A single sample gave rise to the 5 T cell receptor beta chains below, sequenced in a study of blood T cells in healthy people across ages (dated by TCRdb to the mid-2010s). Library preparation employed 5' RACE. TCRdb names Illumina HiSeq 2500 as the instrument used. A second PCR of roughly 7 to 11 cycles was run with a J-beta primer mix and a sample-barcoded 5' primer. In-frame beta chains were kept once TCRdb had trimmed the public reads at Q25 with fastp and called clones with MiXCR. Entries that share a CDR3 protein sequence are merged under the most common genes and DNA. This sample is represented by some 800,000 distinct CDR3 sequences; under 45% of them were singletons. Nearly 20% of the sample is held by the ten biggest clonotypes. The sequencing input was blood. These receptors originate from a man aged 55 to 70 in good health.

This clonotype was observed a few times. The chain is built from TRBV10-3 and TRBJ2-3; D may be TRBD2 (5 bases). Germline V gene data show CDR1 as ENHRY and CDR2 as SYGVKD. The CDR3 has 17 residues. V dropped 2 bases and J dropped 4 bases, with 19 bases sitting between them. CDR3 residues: CAISETPSSSGADTQYF. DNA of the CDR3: TGTGCCATCAGTGAGACACCTAGCAGCTCTGGCGCAGATACGCAGTATTTT.

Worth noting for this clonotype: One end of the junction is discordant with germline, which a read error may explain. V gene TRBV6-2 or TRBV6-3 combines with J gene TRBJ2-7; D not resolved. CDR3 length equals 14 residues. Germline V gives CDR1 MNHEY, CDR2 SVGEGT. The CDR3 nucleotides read TGTGTCAGCAGTTACTCAGCCGGATCCTACGAGCAGTACTTC. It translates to CVSSYSAGSYEQYF.

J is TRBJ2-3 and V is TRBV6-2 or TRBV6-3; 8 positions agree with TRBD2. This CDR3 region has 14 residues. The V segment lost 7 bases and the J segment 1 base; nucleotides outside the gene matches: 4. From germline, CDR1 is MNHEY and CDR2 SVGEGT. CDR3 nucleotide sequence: TGTGCCAGCATGAAAGCGGGGGGCACAGATACGCAGTATTTT. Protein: CASMKAGGTDTQYF.

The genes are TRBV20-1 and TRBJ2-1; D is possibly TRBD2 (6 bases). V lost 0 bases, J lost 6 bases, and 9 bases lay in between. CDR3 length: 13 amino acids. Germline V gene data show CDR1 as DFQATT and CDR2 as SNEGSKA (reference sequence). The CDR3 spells CSARDSSVNEQFF. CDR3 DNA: TGCAGTGCTAGAGATTCTAGCGTCAATGAGCAGTTCTTC.

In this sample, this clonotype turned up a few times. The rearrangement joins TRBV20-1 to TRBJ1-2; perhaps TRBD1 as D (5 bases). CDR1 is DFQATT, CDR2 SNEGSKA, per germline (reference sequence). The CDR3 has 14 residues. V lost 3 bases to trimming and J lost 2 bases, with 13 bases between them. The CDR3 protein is CSARGVTANYGYTF. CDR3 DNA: TGCAGTGCTAGGGGGGTTACTGCGAACTATGGCTACACCTTC.